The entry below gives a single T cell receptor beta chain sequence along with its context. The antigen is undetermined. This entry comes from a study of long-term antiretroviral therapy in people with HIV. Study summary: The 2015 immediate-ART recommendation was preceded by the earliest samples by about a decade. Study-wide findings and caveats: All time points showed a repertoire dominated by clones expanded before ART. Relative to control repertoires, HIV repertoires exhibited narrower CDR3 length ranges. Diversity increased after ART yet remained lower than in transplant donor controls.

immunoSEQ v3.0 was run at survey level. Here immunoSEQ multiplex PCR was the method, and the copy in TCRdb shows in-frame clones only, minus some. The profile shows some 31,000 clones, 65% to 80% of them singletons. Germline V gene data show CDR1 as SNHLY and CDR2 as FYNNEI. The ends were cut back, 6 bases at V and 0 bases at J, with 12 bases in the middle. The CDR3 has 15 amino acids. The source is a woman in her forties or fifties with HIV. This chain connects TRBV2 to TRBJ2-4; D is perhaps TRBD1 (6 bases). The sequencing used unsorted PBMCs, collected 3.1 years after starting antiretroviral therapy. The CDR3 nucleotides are TGTGCCAGCAGACCGGACAGTCTAGCCAAAAACATTCAGTACTTC. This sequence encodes CASRPDSLAKNIQYF.